This TCR beta chain was identified during a study of CXCR3-negative and CXCR3-positive naive CD8 T cells. Study findings and constraints: Diversity ran similarly high across both naive subsets but far lower in memory CD8+ cells. Partial loss of CXCR3 expression followed cryopreservation; most assays used fresh PBMCs. The TRBV-TRBJ usage of naive CXCR3-negative and CXCR3-positive cells was similar, but that of memory cells differed. The study found more hydrophobic TRB CDR3s in CXCR3-positive naive cells than in CXCR3-negative naive cells.

A note on this clonotype: What it binds is not known.

Definition of naive CD8+ T cells rested on a CD45RO-CCR7+CD27+CD95- profile. UMI-labeled TRB cDNA libraries were prepared by 5' RACE. TCRdb reprocessed the 5' RACE reads and keeps a single row for each CDR3 protein, giving no DNA. The ten top clones account for about 0.78%, within a sample of under 75,000 distinct CDR3 sequences. This CDR3 spans 16 amino acids. Germline V gene data show CDR1 as PRHDT and CDR2 as FYEKMQ (reference sequence). Sequenced material: naive CXCR3+ CD8+ T cells from blood. Subset meaning: CD45RO-CCR7+CD27+CD95- naive CD8+ T cells expressing CXCR3 (TNR3+). This receptor was obtained from a human donor in good health. Some clones in this sample may be carry-over from other donors' samples. The J gene is TRBJ1-2, the V gene TRBV13. The CDR3 protein is CASSLGGEISNYGYTF.